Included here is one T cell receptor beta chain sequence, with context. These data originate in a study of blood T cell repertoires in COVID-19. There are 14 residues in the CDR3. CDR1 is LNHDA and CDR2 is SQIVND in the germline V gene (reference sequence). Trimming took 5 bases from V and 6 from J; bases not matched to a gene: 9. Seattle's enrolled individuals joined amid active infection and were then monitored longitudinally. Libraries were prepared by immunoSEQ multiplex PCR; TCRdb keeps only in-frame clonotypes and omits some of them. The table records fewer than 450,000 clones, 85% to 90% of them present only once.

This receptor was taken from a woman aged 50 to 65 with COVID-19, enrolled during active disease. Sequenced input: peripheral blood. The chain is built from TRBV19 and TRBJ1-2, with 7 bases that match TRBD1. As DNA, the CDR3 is TGTGCCAGTAGTTTCATCGACAGGGTCCATGGCTACACCTTC. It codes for CASSFIDRVHGYTF.